The rows below give T cell receptor beta chains drawn from one sample of a study of memory CD4+ T cells and cytomegalovirus serostatus. Libraries were prepared by immunoSEQ multiplex PCR; TCRdb keeps only in-frame clonotypes and omits some of them. The top ten hold nearly 0.95% of the sample, which has under 50,000 clones, around 78% seen once. Sequenced: memory CD4+ T cells from blood. The receptors derive from an adult in good health and CMV-seronegative. The conserved cysteine and the conserved F or W are not part of the CDR3 here.

TRBV5-6	TRBJ2-2	ASSYGTGASGTGELF
TRBV9	TRBJ1-2	ASSVEPDFYGYT
TRBV18	TRBJ1-3	ASSPGTVSGNTIY
TRBV5-1	TRBJ2-1	ASSPGGRFSYNEQF
TRBV5-1	TRBJ1-2	ASSFRGTDYGYT
TRBV11-2	TRBJ2-7	ASSFRGGNYEQY
TRBV5-4	TRBJ2-5	ASSLSVAASEETQY
TRBV28	TRBJ1-1	ASTTGGFKRDTEAF
TRBV15	TRBJ2-3	ATSRGQGQDTQY
TRBV10-3	TRBJ1-1	AISEFLAGAEAF
TRBV20-1	TRBJ2-3	SASPTDTQY
TRBV6-1	TRBJ1-2	ASSEGGDLGGYT
TRBV18	TRBJ1-4	ASSPMFGNEKLF
TRBV6-5	TRBJ2-3	ASSDYGKDTQY
TRBV5-1	TRBJ1-6	ASSPQISYNSPLH
TRBV6-1	TRBJ2-4	ASSEVSGADGIQY
TRBV5-1	TRBJ2-2	ASSPEPMGGGTGELF
TRBV11-2	TRBJ2-1	ASSPTSGGAHEQF
TRBV7-3	TRBJ2-5	ASSPEGGYRETQY
TRBV29-1	TRBJ2-7	SVQRGDYEQY
TRBV28	TRBJ1-1	AGMGLNTEAF
TRBV27	TRBJ1-2	ASRDTGRIYGYT
TRBV7-8	TRBJ2-5	ASGKLAWGGHQETQY
TRBV11-1	TRBJ1-3	ASSRTSGTGIGNTIY
TRBV10-2	TRBJ2-5	ASSESAYGAGGPGQETQY
TRBV28	TRBJ2-7	ASSLFGWMTGTPYEQY
TRBV5-4	TRBJ1-2	ASSQNRAPNYGYT
TRBV19	TRBJ1-1	ASSTSGSTEAF
TRBV6-5	TRBJ1-1	ASSYKLLNTEAF
TRBV19	TRBJ1-1	ASRGRTTGTEAF
TRBV2	TRBJ1-5	ASRGDTSNQPQH
TRBV2	TRBJ2-1	ARGVAGGTAQF
TRBV6-1	TRBJ1-2	ASSENRDYGYT
TRBV28	TRBJ2-3	ASSFLGGGRDRATDTQY
TRBV5-6	TRBJ1-2	ASSFGTEGGYT
TRBV28	TRBJ1-2	ASTLFRKSGYT
TRBV5-6	TRBJ1-5	ASSLWASGNQPQH
TRBV7-2	TRBJ1-1	ASSPTTDSTEAF
TRBV9	TRBJ1-1	ASTSDRPNTEAF
TRBV29-1	TRBJ2-2	SVLYTGELF